The 14 T cell receptor beta chains below all came from one sample that was sequenced in a study of OX40 agonist ivuxolimab in advanced cancers. Produced via immunoSEQ multiplex PCR; TCRdb's table is partial and in-frame only. Of approximately 98,000 clones in the sample, more than 85% were seen once. Material: CD4+ or CD8+ T cells sorted from blood, obtained in a trial of the OX40 agonist ivuxolimab. These receptors were taken from an adult with an advanced solid tumor such as melanoma, head and neck, liver or kidney cancer.

The V call is TRBV5-1, the J call TRBJ2-3; 11 bases agree with TRBD2. The CDR3 extends over 16 amino acids. V lost 2 bases to trimming and J lost 3 bases; unmatched junction nucleotides: 5. Germline V gives CDR1 SGHRS, CDR2 YFSETQ. In DNA form, the CDR3 reads TGCGCCAGCAGCTTTCTAGCGGGGGGCGGGACAGATACGCAGTATTTT. It translates to CASSFLAGGGTDTQYF.

CDR3 sequence (DNA): TGTGCCAGCAGCTTAGTTACAGGGCGCCTTGCAACTAATGAAAAACTGTTTTTT. Protein sequence: CASSLVTGRLATNEKLFF. J is TRBJ1-4 and V is TRBV7-8, with TRBD1 as a possible D gene (6 bases). Germline V CDR1 and CDR2: SGHVS, FQNEAQ. The V gene lost 1 base and the J gene lost 0 bases, with 15 bases spanning the gap. This CDR3 comprises 18 residues. The complete variable domain, with remaining parts taken from reference TRBV7-8 and TRBJ1-4, reads GAGVSQSPRYKVAKRGQDVALRCDPISGHVSLFWYQQALGQGPEFLTYFQNEAQLDKSGLPSDRFFAERPEGSVSTLKIQRTQQEDSAVYLCASSLVTGRLATNEKLFFGSGTQLSVL.

The chain joins TRBV27 to TRBJ1-5; no reliable D call. V was shortened by 3 bases and J by 0 bases, with 9 bases between the two germline ends. The CDR3 is 15 residues long. Per the germline V gene, CDR1 is MNHEY and CDR2 is SMNVEV (reference sequence). The CDR3 coding sequence is TGTGCCAGCAGTTTCCTGGAATATAGCAATCAGCCCCAGCATTTT. Protein product: CASSFLEYSNQPQHF.

This clone was observed a single time. The chain is built from TRBV30 and TRBJ2-7, with 11 nucleotides matching TRBD1. Germline trimming cut 1 base from V and 4 bases from J; bases unmatched to any gene: 6. Germline V gene sequence: CDR1 GTSNPN, CDR2 SVGIG (reference sequence). This CDR3 has 15 amino acids. CDR3 region: CAWSAPGTGGYEQYF. The CDR3 nucleotides read TGTGCCTGGAGTGCCCCCGGGACAGGGGGTTACGAGCAGTACTTC.

The CDR3 sequence is CASSSILAQAQHGYTF. CDR3 in DNA: TGCGCCAGCAGCTCCATTTTAGCTCAGGCCCAGCATGGCTACACCTTC. This chain connects TRBV5-1 to TRBJ1-2, with unresolved D. Per germline, CDR1 SGHRS and CDR2 YFSETQ. Trimming left V 3 bases short and J 6 bases short, with 21 bases between. The CDR3 consists of 16 residues.

The J gene is TRBJ2-4, the V gene TRBV27; D possibly matches TRBD1 or TRBD2 (5 bases each). CDR3 length equals 12 residues. The germline V gene encodes CDR1 MNHEY and CDR2 SMNVEV (reference sequence). Trimming took 2 bases from V and 9 from J, leaving 8 bases between them. CDR3 coding DNA: TGTGCCAGCAGTTTACCCGGGACCATTCAGTACTTC. Translation gives CASSLPGTIQYF.

This chain uses TRBV7-2 with TRBJ2-7, with TRBD1 matching over 7 bases. With V trimmed by 5 bases and J by 0 bases, 4 bases remained unmatched. Germline CDR1 reads SGHTA; CDR2 reads FQGNSA. The CDR3 length is 14 residues. This CDR3 reads CASSLRQGSYEQYF. The CDR3 coding sequence is TGTGCCAGCAGCCTCCGACAGGGCTCCTACGAGCAGTACTTC.

V is TRBV9 and J is TRBJ2-7, with 11 bases fitting TRBD1. The CDR3 covers 14 residues. The J segment lost 6 bases and the V segment lost 2 bases, leaving 4 bases of the junction unmatched. In germline, CDR1 is SGDLS, CDR2 YYNGEE. The CDR3 loop is CASSVRDRGGEQYF. CDR3 nucleotide sequence: TGTGCCAGCAGCGTCCGGGACAGGGGGGGCGAGCAGTACTTC.

This chain joins TRBV19 and TRBJ2-5; TRBD1 is a possible D gene (7 bases). This CDR3 has 15 amino acids. Trimming took off 6 bases at V and 6 bases at J, with 20 bases between the two ends. CDR1 is LNHDA and CDR2 is SQIVND in the germline V gene (reference sequence). Written as DNA, the CDR3 is TGTGCCAGTAGGGAGGGGAGACAGGGTCAACAGACCCAGTACTTC. It is translated as CASREGRQGQQTQYF.

The chain combines TRBV6-6 with TRBJ1-2; 7 bases are a match to TRBD1. V was clipped by 5 bases and J by 4 bases; unmatched bases: 7. Germline values: CDR1 MNHNY, CDR2 SVGAGI (reference sequence). This CDR3 has 14 residues. The CDR3 reads CASSDPGQSYGYTF. In nucleotides, the CDR3 is TGTGCCAGCAGTGACCCGGGACAGAGCTATGGCTACACCTTC.

The chain uses TRBV9 and TRBJ2-5; 12 bases line up with TRBD2. Germline-derived CDR1 and CDR2 are SGDLS and YYNGEE. Trimming at V came to 3 bases and at J to 5 bases, leaving 5 bases not matched to a gene. CDR3 length: 15 residues. The CDR3 protein is CASSASGGALETQYF. The CDR3 nucleotides read TGTGCCAGCAGCGCTAGCGGGGGGGCCTTGGAGACCCAGTACTTC.

The rearrangement uses TRBV18 and TRBJ1-3; weak D call: TRBD1 (5 bases). Trimming removed 4 bases at V and 5 bases at J, with 12 bases between. Germline CDR1 KGHSH, CDR2 LQKENI. This CDR3 spans 14 amino acids. The CDR3 coding sequence is TGTGCCAGCTCACTTGGGACGTCGAGAAACACCATATATTTT. Its translation is CASSLGTSRNTIYF.

This rearrangement joins TRBV9 to TRBJ2-6; TRBD2 might be the D (6 bases). This CDR3 is 15 amino acids long. The V end lost 4 bases, the J end lost 1 base, and 9 bases lay between the germline ends. Germline CDR1 reads SGDLS; CDR2 reads YYNGEE. The CDR3 DNA is TGTGCCAGCAGCCCACGGGGGTCTGGGGCCAACGTCCTGACTTTC. Translated, it gives CASSPRGSGANVLTF.

This clone was seen more than once but under ten times. The chain links TRBV6-5 to TRBJ2-7; possibly TRBD1 or TRBD2 for D (5 bases each). Trimming took off 0 bases at V and 7 bases at J, with 16 bases between the two ends. Germline V gene data show CDR1 as MNHEY and CDR2 as SVGAGI. The CDR3 is 15 residues long. CDR3 bases: TGTGCCAGCAGTTACTCGGGGGACGGTGCGAGAGAGCAGTACTTC. This gives the protein CASSYSGDGAREQYF.